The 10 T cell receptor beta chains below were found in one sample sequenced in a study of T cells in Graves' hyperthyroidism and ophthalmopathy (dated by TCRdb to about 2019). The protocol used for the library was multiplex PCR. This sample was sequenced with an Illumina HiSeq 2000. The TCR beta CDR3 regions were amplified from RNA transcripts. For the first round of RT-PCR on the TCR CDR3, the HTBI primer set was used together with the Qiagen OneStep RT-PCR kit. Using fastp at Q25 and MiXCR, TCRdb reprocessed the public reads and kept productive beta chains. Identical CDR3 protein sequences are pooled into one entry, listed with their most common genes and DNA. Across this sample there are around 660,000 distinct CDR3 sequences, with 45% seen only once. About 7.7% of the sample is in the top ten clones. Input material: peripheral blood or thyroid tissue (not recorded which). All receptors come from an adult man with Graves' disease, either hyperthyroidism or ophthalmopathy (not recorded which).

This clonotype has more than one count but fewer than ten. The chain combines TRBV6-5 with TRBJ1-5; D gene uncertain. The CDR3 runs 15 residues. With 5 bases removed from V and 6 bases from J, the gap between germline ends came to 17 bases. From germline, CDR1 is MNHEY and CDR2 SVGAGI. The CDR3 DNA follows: TGTGCCAGCAGTGAAAACGCAGGTAGTTCTCAGCCCCAGCATTTT. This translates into CASSENAGSSQPQHF.

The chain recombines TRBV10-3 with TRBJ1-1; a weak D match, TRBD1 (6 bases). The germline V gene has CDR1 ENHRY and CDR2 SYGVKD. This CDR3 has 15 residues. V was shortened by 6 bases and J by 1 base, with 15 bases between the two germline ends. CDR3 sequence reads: CAISPGKDRNTEAFF. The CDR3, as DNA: TGTGCCATCAGCCCCGGGAAGGACAGGAACACTGAAGCTTTCTTT.

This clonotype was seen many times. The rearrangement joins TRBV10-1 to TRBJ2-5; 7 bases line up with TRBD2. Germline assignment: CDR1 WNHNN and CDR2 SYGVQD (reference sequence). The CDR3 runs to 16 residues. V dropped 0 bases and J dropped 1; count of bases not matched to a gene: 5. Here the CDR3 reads CASSESGVAGQETQYF. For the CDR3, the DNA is TGCGCCAGCAGTGAGTCGGGGGTAGCGGGCCAAGAGACCCAGTACTTC.

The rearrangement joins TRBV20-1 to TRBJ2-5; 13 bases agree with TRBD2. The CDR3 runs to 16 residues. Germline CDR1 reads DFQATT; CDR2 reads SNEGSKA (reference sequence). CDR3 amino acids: CNARTSGGLTKETQYF. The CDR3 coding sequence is TGCAATGCCCGGACTAGCGGGGGCCTAACCAAAGAGACCCAGTACTTC.

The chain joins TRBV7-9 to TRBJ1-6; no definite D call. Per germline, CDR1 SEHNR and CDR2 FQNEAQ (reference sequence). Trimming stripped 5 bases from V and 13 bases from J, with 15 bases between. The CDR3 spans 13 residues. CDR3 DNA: TGTGCCAGCAGCCCCCAGAGGGATCAGCCCCTCCACTTT. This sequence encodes CASSPQRDQPLHF.

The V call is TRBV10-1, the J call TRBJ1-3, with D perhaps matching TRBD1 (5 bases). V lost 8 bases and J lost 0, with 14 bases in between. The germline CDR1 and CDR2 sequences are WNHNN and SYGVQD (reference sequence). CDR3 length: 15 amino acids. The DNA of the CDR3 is TGCGCCAGCCAAGGACAAGCCCTCTCTGGAAACACCATATATTTT. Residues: CASQGQALSGNTIYF.

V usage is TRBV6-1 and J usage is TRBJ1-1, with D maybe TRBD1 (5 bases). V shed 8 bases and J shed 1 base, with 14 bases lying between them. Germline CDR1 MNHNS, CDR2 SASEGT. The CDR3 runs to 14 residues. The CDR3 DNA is TGTGCCAGCTACCCGGGACCGAGGAACACTGAAGCTTTCTTT. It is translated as CASYPGPRNTEAFF.

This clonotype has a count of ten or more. In nucleotides, the CDR3 is TGTGCCAGCAGTGAGCTCGGGATCTCTGGAAACACCATATATTTT. Translating it yields CASSELGISGNTIYF. The V and J genes are TRBV2 and TRBJ1-3; D not certain. V was shortened by 3 bases and J by 0 bases, with 9 bases between the two germline ends. CDR1 and CDR2 from the germline V gene are SNHLY and FYNNEI. The CDR3 runs to 15 residues.

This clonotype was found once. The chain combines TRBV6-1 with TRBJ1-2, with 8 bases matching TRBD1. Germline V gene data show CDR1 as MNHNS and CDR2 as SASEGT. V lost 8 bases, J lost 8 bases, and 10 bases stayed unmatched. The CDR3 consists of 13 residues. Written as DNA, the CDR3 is TGTGCCAGCGGACAGGGCGGACTAGAGGGCTACACCTTC. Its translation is CASGQGGLEGYTF.

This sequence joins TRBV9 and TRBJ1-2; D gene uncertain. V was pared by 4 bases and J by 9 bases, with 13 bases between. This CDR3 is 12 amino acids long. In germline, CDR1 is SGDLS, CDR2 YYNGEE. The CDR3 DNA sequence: TGTGCCAGCAGCCCCGCCGAGGGTCGCTACACCTTC. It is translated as CASSPAEGRYTF.